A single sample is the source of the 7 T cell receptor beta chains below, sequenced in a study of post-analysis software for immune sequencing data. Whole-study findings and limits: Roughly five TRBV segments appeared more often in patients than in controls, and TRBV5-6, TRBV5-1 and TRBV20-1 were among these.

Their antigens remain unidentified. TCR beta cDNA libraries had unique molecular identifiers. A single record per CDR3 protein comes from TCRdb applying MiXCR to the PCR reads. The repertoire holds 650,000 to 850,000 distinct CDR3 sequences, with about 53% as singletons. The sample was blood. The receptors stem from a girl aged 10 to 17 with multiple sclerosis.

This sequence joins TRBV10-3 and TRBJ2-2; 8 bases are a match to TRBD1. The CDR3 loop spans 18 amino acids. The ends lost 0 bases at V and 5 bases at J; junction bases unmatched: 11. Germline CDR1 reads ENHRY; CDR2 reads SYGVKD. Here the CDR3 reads CAISESPSRTGRTGELFF. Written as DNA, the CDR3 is TGTGCCATCAGTGAGTCGCCGTCTAGGACAGGGAGGACCGGGGAGCTGTTTTTT.

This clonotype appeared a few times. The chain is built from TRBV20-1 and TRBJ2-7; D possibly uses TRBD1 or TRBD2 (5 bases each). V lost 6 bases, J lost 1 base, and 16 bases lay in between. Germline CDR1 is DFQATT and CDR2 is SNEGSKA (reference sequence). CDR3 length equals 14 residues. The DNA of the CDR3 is TGCAGTGCGCCTGGCCCAGGGAGTTCCTACGAGCAGTACTTC. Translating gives CSAPGPGSSYEQYF.

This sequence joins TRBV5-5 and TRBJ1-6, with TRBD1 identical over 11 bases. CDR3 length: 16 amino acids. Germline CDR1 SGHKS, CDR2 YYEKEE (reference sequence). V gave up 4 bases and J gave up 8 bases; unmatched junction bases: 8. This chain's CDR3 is CASSRGTGGTYSPLHF. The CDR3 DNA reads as TGTGCCAGCAGCCGGGGGACAGGGGGAACCTATTCACCCCTCCACTTT.

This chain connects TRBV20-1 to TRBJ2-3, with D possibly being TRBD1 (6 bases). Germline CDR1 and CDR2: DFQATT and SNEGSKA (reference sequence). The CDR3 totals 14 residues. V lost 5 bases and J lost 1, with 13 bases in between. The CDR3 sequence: CSAAEDRRTDTQYF. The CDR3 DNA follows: TGCAGTGCTGCCGAAGACAGGCGCACAGATACGCAGTATTTT.

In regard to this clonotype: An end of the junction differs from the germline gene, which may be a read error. CDR3 DNA: TGCAGCGTTGACAGGGATAGTGGAGATACACAGTATTTT. Encoded protein: CSVDRDSGDTQYF. This rearrangement joins TRBV29-1 to TRBJ2-3, with TRBD1 as a possible D gene (5 bases). Germline CDR1 and CDR2: SQVTM and ANQGSEA. The CDR3 is 13 amino acids.

CDR3 in amino acids: CSARARPGSYNEQFF. The CDR3 coding sequence is TGCAGTGCTAGAGCGCGGCCAGGGTCGTACAATGAGCAGTTCTTC. The V call is TRBV20-1, the J call TRBJ2-1; TRBD1 might be the D (5 bases). Trimming removed 1 base at V and 4 bases at J, with 14 bases between. The germline V gene has CDR1 DFQATT and CDR2 SNEGSKA (reference sequence). This CDR3 comprises 15 residues.

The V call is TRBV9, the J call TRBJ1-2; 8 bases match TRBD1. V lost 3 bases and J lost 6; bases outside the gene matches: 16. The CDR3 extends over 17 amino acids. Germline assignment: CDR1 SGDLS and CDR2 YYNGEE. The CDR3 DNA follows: TGTGCCAGCAGCGCCCTTCGGTTGGGACAGGCAATGAATGGCTACACCTTC. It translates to CASSALRLGQAMNGYTF.